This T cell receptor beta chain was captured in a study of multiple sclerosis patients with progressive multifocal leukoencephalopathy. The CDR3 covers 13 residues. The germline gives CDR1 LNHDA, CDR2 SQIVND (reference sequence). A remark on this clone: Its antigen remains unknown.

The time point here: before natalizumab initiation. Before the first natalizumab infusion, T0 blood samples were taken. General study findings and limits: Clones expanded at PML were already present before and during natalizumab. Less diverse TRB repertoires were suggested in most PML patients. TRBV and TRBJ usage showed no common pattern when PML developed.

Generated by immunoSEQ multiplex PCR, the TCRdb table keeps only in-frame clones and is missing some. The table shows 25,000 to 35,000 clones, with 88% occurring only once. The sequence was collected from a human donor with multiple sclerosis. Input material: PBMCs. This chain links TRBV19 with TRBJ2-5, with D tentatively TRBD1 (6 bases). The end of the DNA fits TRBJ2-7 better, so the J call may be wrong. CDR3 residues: CASSIPTGSEQYF. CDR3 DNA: TGTGCCAGTAGTATCCCGACAGGTTCCGAGCAGTACTTC.